This T cell receptor (beta chain) was captured by sequencing in a study of T cell responses to AZD1222 COVID-19 vaccine. Study-level findings and limits: Mostly white British, mostly female donors; authors suggested clonal diversity may be underestimated.

In regard to this clone: Its target is unknown.

Germline V gene lookup returns CDR1 SGHVS and CDR2 FQNEAQ. V was trimmed by 4 bases and J by 7 bases, leaving 10 bases between them. CDR3 length equals 12 residues. The method was immunoSEQ multiplex PCR; TCRdb's version includes in-frame clones alone and lacks a portion of them. The sample shows roughly 140,000 clones, about 87% of them seen only once. This sequence was found in an adult in good health. The sequencing here drew on peripheral blood, taken on day 0 of MenACWY control vaccination. This chain connects TRBV7-8 to TRBJ1-2; D perhaps matches TRBD1 (5 bases). CDR3 coding DNA: TGTGCCAGCAGCTCAGCTGGGGGTGGCTACACCTTC. The encoded protein is CASSSAGGGYTF.